This is a list of T cell receptor beta chains from one sample in a study of read filtering for tumor transcriptome and immune sequencing. Using its own MiXCR run on the reads, TCRdb lists one record per CDR3 protein. Of 100,000 to 150,000 distinct CDR3 sequences in the sample, 13% are singletons; the top ten hold around 8.3%. Input material: a population of CD138-negative cells sorted from bone marrow. Receptor source: a donor at least 40 years old with multiple myeloma. Each CDR3 is given with its conserved first and last residue. The D gene is left open where the match is weak. Not all rows give a size; the values are once, few, many and, for expanded clones, a class.

J gene: TRBJ2-2
V gene: TRBV14
D gene: TRBD2
clone size: many
CDR3 protein: CASSQVGTRPYTGELFF
CDR3 DNA: TGTGCCAGCAGCCAAGTGGGGACTAGACCCTACACCGGGGAGCTGTTTTTT

J gene: TRBJ2-2
V gene: TRBV6-5
D gene: -
clone size: many
CDR3 protein: CASRTPNTGELFF
CDR3 DNA: TGTGCCAGCCGGACACCGAACACCGGGGAGCTGTTTTTT

J gene: TRBJ2-5
V gene: TRBV7-9
D gene: -
clone size: many
CDR3 protein: CASSLVPQGVETQYF
CDR3 DNA: TGTGCCAGCAGCTTAGTCCCTCAGGGAGTAGAGACCCAGTACTTC

J gene: TRBJ1-3
V gene: TRBV7-9
D gene: -
clone size: -
CDR3 protein: CASSLPGHSGNTIYF
CDR3 DNA: TGTGCCAGCAGCTTACCAGGGCACTCTGGAAACACCATATATTTT

J gene: TRBJ1-2
V gene: TRBV6-5
D gene: -
clone size: many
CDR3 protein: CASSPNNRLSNYGYTF
CDR3 DNA: TGTGCCAGCAGCCCGAATAACAGGTTATCGAACTATGGCTACACCTTC

J gene: TRBJ2-1
V gene: TRBV20-1
D gene: -
clone size: many
CDR3 protein: CSASGGPGRVF
CDR3 DNA: TGCAGTGCTAGTGGGGGACCAGGTCGAGTCTTC

J gene: TRBJ2-1
V gene: TRBV7-3
D gene: TRBD2
clone size: many
CDR3 protein: CASSLNPSGGDDEQFF
CDR3 DNA: TGTGCCAGCAGCTTAAATCCTAGCGGAGGGGATGATGAGCAGTTCTTC

J gene: TRBJ1-1
V gene: TRBV15
D gene: -
clone size: few
CDR3 protein: CATSRVGLLNTEAFF
CDR3 DNA: TGTGCCACCAGCAGAGTCGGACTGTTGAACACTGAAGCTTTCTTT

J gene: TRBJ2-7
V gene: TRBV11-2
D gene: -
clone size: many
CDR3 protein: CASSLLDREQYF
CDR3 DNA: TGTGCCAGCAGCCTTCTTGATCGTGAGCAGTACTTC

J gene: TRBJ2-2
V gene: TRBV12-3/TRBV12-4
D gene: -
clone size: many
CDR3 protein: CASSVDGYTGELFF
CDR3 DNA: TGTGCCAGCAGTGTTGACGGATACACCGGGGAGCTGTTTTTT

J gene: TRBJ1-1
V gene: TRBV3-2
D gene: -
clone size: many
CDR3 protein: CASSQARVSFDGLGRLDTEAFF
CDR3 DNA: TGTGCCAGCAGCCAAGCTAGGGTCAGTTTCGACGGACTAGGACGCCTGGACACTGAAGCTTTCTTT

J gene: TRBJ1-5
V gene: TRBV30
D gene: -
clone size: -
CDR3 protein: CAWSVPGGQPQHF
CDR3 DNA: TGTGCCTGGAGTGTACCGGGAGGTCAGCCCCAGCATTTT

J gene: TRBJ2-7
V gene: TRBV14
D gene: -
clone size: many
CDR3 protein: CASSRRHEQYF
CDR3 DNA: TGTGCCAGCAGCCGTAGGCACGAGCAGTACTTC

J gene: TRBJ1-5
V gene: TRBV9
D gene: -
clone size: many
CDR3 protein: CASSVGAGGQPQHF
CDR3 DNA: TGTGCCAGCAGCGTAGGTGCGGGCGGACAGCCCCAGCATTTT

J gene: TRBJ1-4
V gene: TRBV6-1
D gene: TRBD1
clone size: many
CDR3 protein: CASRRQGRTSTNEKLFF
CDR3 DNA: TGTGCCAGCAGAAGACAGGGGCGCACCTCAACTAATGAAAAACTGTTTTTT

J gene: TRBJ1-2
V gene: TRBV7-9
D gene: -
clone size: few
CDR3 protein: CASSLQGSFTGYTF
CDR3 DNA: TGTGCCAGCAGCTTACAGGGGTCTTTCACTGGCTACACCTTC

J gene: TRBJ1-1
V gene: TRBV6-1
D gene: -
clone size: many
CDR3 protein: CASTQTGQTEAFF
CDR3 DNA: TGTGCCAGCACCCAGACAGGACAAACTGAAGCTTTCTTT